This is a list of T cell receptor beta chains from one sample in a study of cytomegalovirus exposure and HLA in healthy donors. Sequencing used immunoSEQ multiplex PCR; TCRdb keeps in-frame clones, though not all of them. The sample includes some 140,000 clones, roughly nine tenths seen only once; the top ten take nearly 3%. The sample was PBMCs. All receptors come from a man between 18 and 29 years old in good health and CMV-seronegative. Both conserved end residues are part of each CDR3. The D gene is left open where the match is weak. Expanded clones are given a class, and other clones once, few, many or no size at all.

d_call clone_size j_call v_call cdr3_aa cdr3_nt
TRBD1 few TRBJ1-5 TRBV10-3 CAISGTGGQPQHF TGTGCCATCAGTGGGACAGGGGGTCAGCCCCAGCATTTT
TRBD2 . TRBJ2-1 TRBV5-6 CASSTLAGGKRNEQFF TGTGCCAGCAGCACCTTAGCGGGGGGCAAGAGGAATGAGCAGTTCTTC
TRBD1 . TRBJ2-5 TRBV7-7 CASSFQTGTSGAQYF TGTGCCAGCAGCTTCCAGACAGGGACATCAGGGGCCCAGTACTTC
TRBD2 . TRBJ2-1 TRBV11-3 CASSKGLAGKNEQFF TGTGCCAGCAGCAAGGGACTAGCGGGTAAGAATGAGCAGTTCTTC
. few TRBJ1-5 TRBV6-5 CASSPARVQPQHF TGTGCCAGCAGTCCCGCCAGGGTCCAGCCCCAGCATTTT
. . TRBJ2-3 TRBV10-3 CAISGYSTDTQYF TGTGCCATCAGTGGTTACTCCACAGATACGCAGTATTTT
TRBD1 . TRBJ2-1 TRBV27 CASSFSPTPDREQFF TGTGCCAGCAGTTTCTCCCCGACTCCGGACAGGGAGCAGTTCTTC
. . TRBJ2-6 TRBV19 CATYRESSGANVLTF TGTGCCACCTACAGGGAAAGCTCTGGGGCCAACGTCCTGACTTTC
. . TRBJ1-5 TRBV9 CASSKGGGNQPQHF TGTGCCAGCTCTAAAGGGGGGGGGAATCAGCCCCAGCATTTT
TRBD2 once TRBJ2-3 TRBV5-1 CASSLVRTSGSDTQYF TGCGCCAGCAGCTTGGTGAGGACTAGCGGTTCAGATACGCAGTATTTT
. . TRBJ1-5 TRBV30 CAWSSRGGNQPQHF TGTGCCTGGAGCTCCAGGGGAGGCAATCAGCCCCAGCATTTT
. . TRBJ2-3 TRBV27 CASSPAGLGTDTQYF TGTGCCAGCAGTCCGGCGGGACTCGGCACAGATACGCAGTATTTT
TRBD1 . TRBJ1-1 TRBV9 CASSGPQGGTEAFF TGTGCCAGCAGCGGGCCACAGGGGGGGACTGAAGCTTTCTTT
. . TRBJ2-2 TRBV7-8 CASSPERTVNTGELFF TGTGCCAGCAGCCCGGAGAGGACAGTTAACACCGGGGAGCTGTTTTTT
. few TRBJ2-2 TRBV5-6 CASSLGPNTGELFF TGTGCCAGCAGCTTGGGGCCGAACACCGGGGAGCTGTTTTTT
TRBD1 . TRBJ2-3 TRBV28 CASSLTGSWDTQYF TGTGCCAGCAGCCTGACAGGGAGTTGGGATACGCAGTATTTT
. . TRBJ2-7 TRBV18 CATSPRTPSYEQYF TGTGCCACCTCTCCCCGGACTCCATCCTACGAGCAGTACTTC
. once TRBJ2-7 TRBV6-6 CASSLLQGYEQYF TGTGCCAGCAGTCTTCTCCAGGGGTACGAGCAGTACTTC
TRBD2 . TRBJ2-1 TRBV7-2 CASSFRRGAGNEQFF TGTGCCAGCAGTTTTAGGCGGGGGGCCGGCAATGAGCAGTTCTTC
. . TRBJ2-5 TRBV4-1 CASSRGTSEETQYF TGCGCCAGCAGCCGCGGCACTAGTGAGGAGACCCAGTACTTC
. . TRBJ1-2 TRBV6-1 CASRTPGVNYGYTF TGTGCCAGCAGGACCCCAGGGGTTAACTATGGCTACACCTTC
. . TRBJ1-2 TRBV7-2 CATPGMVRSGYTF TGTGCCACCCCGGGAATGGTGAGGTCTGGCTACACCTTC
TRBD1 . TRBJ2-7 TRBV5-5 CASSFRGQGTHEQYF TGTGCCAGCAGCTTTCGGGGACAGGGGACCCACGAGCAGTACTTC
. . TRBJ2-3 TRBV9 CASSVVASSHTQYF TGTGCCAGCAGCGTAGTCGCTAGTTCCCATACGCAGTATTTT
TRBD1 . TRBJ1-5 TRBV27 CASKQQGFSPSQHF TGTGCCAGCAAGCAACAGGGGTTCAGCCCGTCCCAGCATTTT
TRBD2 . TRBJ2-3 TRBV27 CASSPYSGSPTPDTQYF TGTGCCAGCAGTCCCTACAGCGGGAGCCCCACTCCAGATACGCAGTATTTT
TRBD1 . TRBJ1-6 TRBV5-4 CASSRLAGQGYSPLHF TGTGCCAGCAGCCGCCTTGCGGGACAGGGATATTCACCCCTCCACTTT
. once TRBJ1-2 TRBV18 CASSGVHGYTF TGTGCCAGCTCGGGCGTCCATGGCTACACCTTC
. once TRBJ1-1 TRBV5-1 CASSPRGGNTEAFF TGCGCCAGCAGCCCAAGGGGAGGAAACACTGAAGCTTTCTTT
. . TRBJ1-1 TRBV28 CASSTPRTGSTEAFF TGTGCCAGCAGTACCCCCCGGACCGGGAGCACTGAAGCTTTCTTT
. once TRBJ1-1 TRBV5-6 CASSLALFGGIEAFF TGTGCCAGCAGCTTGGCGTTATTCGGGGGTATTGAAGCTTTCTTT
TRBD1 . TRBJ1-5 TRBV6-1 CASSRGDTGPQPQHF TGTGCCAGCAGCAGGGGGGACACTGGTCCCCAGCCCCAGCATTTT
. many TRBJ2-3 TRBV7-6 CASSMGPDTQYF TGTGCCAGCAGCATGGGGCCAGATACGCAGTATTTT
. . TRBJ2-5 TRBV10-1 CASSEIAGEYGTQYF TGCGCCAGCAGTGAGATAGCAGGGGAGTATGGGACCCAGTACTTC